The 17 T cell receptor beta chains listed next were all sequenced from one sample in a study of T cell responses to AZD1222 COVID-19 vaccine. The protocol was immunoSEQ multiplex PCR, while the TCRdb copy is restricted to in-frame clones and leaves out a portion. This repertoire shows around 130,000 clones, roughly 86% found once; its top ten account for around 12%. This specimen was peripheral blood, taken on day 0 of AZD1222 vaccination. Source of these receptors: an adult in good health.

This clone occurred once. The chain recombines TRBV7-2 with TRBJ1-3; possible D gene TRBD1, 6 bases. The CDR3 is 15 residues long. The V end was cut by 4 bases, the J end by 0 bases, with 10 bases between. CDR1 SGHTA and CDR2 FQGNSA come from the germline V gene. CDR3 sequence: CASSSQGISGNTIYF. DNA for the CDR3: TGTGCCAGCAGCTCCCAGGGGATCTCTGGAAACACCATATATTTT.

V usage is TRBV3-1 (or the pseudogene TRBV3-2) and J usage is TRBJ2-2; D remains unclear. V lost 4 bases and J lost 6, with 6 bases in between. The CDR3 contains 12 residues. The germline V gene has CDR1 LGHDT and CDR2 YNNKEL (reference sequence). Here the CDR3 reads CASSRSAGELFF. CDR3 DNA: TGTGCCAGCAGCCGGTCCGCCGGGGAGCTGTTTTTT.

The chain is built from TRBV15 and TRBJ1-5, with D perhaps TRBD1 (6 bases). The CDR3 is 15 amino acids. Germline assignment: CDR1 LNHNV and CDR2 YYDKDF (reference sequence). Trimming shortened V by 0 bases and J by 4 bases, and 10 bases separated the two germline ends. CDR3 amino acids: CATSRERQGNQPQHF. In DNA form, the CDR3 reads TGTGCCACCAGCAGAGAGCGGCAGGGGAATCAGCCCCAGCATTTT.

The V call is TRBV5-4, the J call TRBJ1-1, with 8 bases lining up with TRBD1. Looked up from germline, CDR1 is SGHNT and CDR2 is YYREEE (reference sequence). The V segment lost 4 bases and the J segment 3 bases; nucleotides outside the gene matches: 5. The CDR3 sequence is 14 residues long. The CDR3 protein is CASSTGTGDTEAFF. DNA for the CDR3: TGTGCCAGCAGCACGGGGACAGGTGACACTGAAGCTTTCTTT.

CDR3: CASSQNRQGLTEAFF. The DNA for the CDR3 is TGCGCCAGCAGCCAGAATCGACAGGGGCTCACTGAAGCTTTCTTT. The genes are TRBV4-1 and TRBJ1-1, with 8 bases lining up with TRBD1. After removal of 3 bases from V and 4 bases from J, the junction contained 7 bases not matched to a gene. The germline CDR1 and CDR2 sequences are MGHRA and YSYEKL. This CDR3 spans 15 amino acids.

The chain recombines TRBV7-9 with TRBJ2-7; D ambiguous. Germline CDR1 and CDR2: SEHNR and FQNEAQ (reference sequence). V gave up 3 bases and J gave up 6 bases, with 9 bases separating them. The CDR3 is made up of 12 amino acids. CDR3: CASSFNLFEQYF. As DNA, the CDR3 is TGTGCCAGCAGCTTTAACCTTTTCGAGCAGTACTTC.

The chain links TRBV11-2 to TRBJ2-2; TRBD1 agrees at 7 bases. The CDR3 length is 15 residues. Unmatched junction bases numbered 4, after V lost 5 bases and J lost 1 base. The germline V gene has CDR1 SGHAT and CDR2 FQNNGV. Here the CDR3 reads CASSRRTGNTGELFF. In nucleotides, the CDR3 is TGTGCCAGCAGCCGAAGGACAGGGAACACCGGGGAGCTGTTTTTT.

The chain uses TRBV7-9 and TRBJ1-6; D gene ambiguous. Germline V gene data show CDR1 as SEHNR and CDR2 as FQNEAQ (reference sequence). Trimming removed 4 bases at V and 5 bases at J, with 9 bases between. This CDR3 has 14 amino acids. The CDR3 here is CASSSWADNSPLHF. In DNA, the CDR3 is TGTGCCAGCAGCTCTTGGGCCGATAATTCACCCCTCCACTTT.

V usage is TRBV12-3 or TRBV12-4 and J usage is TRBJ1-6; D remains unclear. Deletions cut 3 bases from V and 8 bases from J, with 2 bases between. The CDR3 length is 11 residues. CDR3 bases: TGTGCCAGCAGTTTGGATTCACCCCTCCACTTT. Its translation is CASSLDSPLHF.

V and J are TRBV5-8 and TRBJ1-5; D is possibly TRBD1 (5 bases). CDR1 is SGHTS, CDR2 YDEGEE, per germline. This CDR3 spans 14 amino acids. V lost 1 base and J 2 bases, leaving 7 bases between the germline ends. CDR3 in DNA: TGTGCCAGCAGCTTGACAGGCCGCAATCAGCCCCAGCATTTT. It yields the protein CASSLTGRNQPQHF. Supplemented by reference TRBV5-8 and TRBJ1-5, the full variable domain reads EAGVTQSPTHLIKTRGQQATLRCSPISGHTSVYWYQQALGLGLQFLLWYDEGEERNRGNFPPRFSGRQFPNYSSELNVNALELEDSALYLCASSLTGRNQPQHFGDGTRLSIL.

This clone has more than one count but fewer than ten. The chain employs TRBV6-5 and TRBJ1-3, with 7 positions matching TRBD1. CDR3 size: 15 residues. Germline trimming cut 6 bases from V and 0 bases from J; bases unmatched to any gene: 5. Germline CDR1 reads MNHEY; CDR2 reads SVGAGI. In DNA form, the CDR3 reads TGTGCCAGCAGCAGGACAGGAGACTCTGGAAACACCATATATTTT. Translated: CASSRTGDSGNTIYF.

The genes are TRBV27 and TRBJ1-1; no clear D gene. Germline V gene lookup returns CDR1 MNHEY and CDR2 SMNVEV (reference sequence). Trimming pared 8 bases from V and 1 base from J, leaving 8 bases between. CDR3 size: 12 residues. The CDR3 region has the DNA TGTGCCAGCCAAGACTGGAACACTGAAGCTTTCTTT. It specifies CASQDWNTEAFF.

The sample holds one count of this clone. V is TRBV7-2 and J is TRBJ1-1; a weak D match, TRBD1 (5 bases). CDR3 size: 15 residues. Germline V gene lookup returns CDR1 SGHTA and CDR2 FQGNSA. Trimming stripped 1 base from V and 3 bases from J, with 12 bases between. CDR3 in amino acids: CASSLGPGRDTEAFF. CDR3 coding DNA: TGTGCCAGCAGCTTAGGTCCAGGGCGGGACACTGAAGCTTTCTTT. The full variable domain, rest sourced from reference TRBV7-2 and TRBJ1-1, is GAGVSQSPSNKVTEKGKDVELRCDPISGHTALYWYRQSLGQGLEFLIYFQGNSAPDKSGLPSDRFSAERTGGSVSTLTIQRTQQEDSAVYLCASSLGPGRDTEAFFGQGTRLTVV.

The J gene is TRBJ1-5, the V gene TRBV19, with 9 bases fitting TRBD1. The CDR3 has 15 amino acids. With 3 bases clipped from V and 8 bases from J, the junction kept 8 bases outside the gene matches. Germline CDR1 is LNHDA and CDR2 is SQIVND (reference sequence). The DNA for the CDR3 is TGTGCCAGTAGTATCCAGGGACAGGGATGGGAGCCCCAGCATTTT. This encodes CASSIQGQGWEPQHF.

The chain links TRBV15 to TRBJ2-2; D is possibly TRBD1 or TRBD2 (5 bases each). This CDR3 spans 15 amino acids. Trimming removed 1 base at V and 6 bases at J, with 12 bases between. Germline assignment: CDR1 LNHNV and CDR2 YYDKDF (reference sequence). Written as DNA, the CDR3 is TGTGCCACCAGCAGAGCCGGGGTGGGGCCCGGGGAGCTGTTTTTT. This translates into CATSRAGVGPGELFF.

CDR3 sequence reads: CASSLGGRTGELFF. Written as DNA, the CDR3 is TGCGCCAGCAGCTTGGGAGGGCGCACCGGGGAGCTGTTTTTT. The V call is TRBV5-1, the J call TRBJ2-2, with D possibly matching TRBD2 (5 bases). The CDR3 totals 14 residues. Per germline, CDR1 SGHRS and CDR2 YFSETQ. The V end lost 0 bases, the J end lost 4 bases, and 7 bases lay between the germline ends.

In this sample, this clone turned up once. The CDR3, as DNA: TGTGCCAGCAGCCTTCGGGCTAGCACAGATACGCAGTATTTT. It codes for CASSLRASTDTQYF. The chain couples TRBV28 to TRBJ2-3; D is ambiguous. This CDR3 region has 14 residues. Looked up from germline, CDR1 is MDHEN and CDR2 is SYDVKM. V shed 6 bases and J shed 0 bases, with 10 bases lying between them.